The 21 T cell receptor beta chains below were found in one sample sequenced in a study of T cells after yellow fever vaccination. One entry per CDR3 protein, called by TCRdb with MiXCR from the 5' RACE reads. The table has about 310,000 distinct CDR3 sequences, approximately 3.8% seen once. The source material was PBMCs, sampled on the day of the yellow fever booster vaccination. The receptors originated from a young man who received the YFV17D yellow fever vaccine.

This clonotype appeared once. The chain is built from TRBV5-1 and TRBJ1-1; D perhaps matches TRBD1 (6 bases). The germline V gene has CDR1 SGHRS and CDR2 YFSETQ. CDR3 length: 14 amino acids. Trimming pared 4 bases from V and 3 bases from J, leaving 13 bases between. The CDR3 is CASSLTGRDTEAFF. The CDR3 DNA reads TGCGCCAGCAGCCTAACAGGGCGCGACACTGAAGCTTTCTTT.

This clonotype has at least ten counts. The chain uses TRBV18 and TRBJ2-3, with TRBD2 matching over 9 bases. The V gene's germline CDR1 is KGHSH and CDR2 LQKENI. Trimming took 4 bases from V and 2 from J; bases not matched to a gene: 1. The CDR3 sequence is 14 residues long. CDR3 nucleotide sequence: TGTGCCAGCTCACTAGCGGGGGACACAGATACGCAGTATTTT. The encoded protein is CASSLAGDTDTQYF. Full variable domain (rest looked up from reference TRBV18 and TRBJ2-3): NAGVMQNPRHLVRRRGQEARLRCSPMKGHSHVYWYRQLPEEGLKFMVYLQKENIIDESGMPKERFSAEFPKEGPSILRIQQVVRGDSAAYFCASSLAGDTDTQYFGPGTRLTVL.

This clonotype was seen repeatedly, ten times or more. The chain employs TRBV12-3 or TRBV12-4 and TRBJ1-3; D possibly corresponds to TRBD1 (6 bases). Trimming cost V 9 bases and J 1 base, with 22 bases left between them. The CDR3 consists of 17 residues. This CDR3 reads CASIPFTGTVSGNTIYF. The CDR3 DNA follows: TGTGCCAGTATACCGTTTACAGGGACTGTGTCTGGAAACACCATATATTTT.

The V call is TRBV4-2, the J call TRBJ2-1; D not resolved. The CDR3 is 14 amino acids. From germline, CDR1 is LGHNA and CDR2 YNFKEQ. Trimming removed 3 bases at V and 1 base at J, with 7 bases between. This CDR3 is CASSQPPSYNEQFF. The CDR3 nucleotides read TGTGCCAGCAGCCAGCCCCCGTCCTACAATGAGCAGTTCTTC.

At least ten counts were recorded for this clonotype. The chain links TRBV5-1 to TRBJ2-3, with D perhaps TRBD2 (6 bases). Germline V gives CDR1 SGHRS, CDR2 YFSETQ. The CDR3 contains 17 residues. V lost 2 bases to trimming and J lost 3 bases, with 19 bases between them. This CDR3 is CASSFYPGPGRTDTQYF. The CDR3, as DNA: TGCGCCAGCAGCTTTTATCCGGGGCCCGGGAGAACAGATACGCAGTATTTT.

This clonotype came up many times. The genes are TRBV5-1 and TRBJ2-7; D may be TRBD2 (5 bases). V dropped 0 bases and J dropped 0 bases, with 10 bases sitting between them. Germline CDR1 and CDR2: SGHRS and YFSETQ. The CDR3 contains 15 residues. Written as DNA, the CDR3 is TGCGCCAGCAGCTTGGCTGTGGGGAGCTCCTACGAGCAGTACGTC. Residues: CASSLAVGSSYEQYV.

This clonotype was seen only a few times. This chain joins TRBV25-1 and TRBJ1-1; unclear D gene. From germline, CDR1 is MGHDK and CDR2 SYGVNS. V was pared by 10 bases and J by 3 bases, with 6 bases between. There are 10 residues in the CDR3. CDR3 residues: CATPHTEAFF. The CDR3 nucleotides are TGTGCCACCCCGCACACTGAAGCTTTCTTT.

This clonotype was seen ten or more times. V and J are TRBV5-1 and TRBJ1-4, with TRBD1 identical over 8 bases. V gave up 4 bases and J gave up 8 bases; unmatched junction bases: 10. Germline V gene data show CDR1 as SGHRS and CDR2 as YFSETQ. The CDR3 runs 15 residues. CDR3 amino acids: CASSLTTGDEEKLFF. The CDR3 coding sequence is TGCGCCAGCAGCCTCACGACAGGGGATGAAGAAAAACTGTTTTTT.

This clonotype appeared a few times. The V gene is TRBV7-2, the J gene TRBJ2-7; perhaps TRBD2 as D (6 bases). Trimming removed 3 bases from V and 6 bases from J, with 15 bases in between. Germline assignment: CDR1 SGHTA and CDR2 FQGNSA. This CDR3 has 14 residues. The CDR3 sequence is CASSFVGLGGEQYF. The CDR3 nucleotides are TGTGCCAGCAGCTTCGTGGGGCTGGGGGGCGAGCAGTACTTC.

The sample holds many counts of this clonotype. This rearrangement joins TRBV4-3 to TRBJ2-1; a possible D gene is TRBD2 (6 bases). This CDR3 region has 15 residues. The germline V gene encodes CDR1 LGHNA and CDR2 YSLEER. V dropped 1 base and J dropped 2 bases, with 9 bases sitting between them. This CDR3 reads CASSQGGVPYNEQFF. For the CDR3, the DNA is TGCGCCAGCAGCCAAGGGGGGGTCCCCTACAATGAGCAGTTCTTC.

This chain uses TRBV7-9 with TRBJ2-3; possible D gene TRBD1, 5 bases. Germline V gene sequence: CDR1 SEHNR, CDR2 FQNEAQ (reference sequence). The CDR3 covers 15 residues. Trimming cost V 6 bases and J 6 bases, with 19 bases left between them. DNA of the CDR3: TGTGCCAGCAGGGATTCGGGCAGGGCAACTGATACGCAGTATTTT. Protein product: CASRDSGRATDTQYF.

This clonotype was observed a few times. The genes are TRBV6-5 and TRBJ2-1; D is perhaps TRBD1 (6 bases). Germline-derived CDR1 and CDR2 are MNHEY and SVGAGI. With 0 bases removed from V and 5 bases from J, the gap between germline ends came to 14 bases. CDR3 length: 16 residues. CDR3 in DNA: TGTGCCAGCAGTTACTCGATTCAGGGGTTACACAATGAGCAGTTCTTC. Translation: CASSYSIQGLHNEQFF.

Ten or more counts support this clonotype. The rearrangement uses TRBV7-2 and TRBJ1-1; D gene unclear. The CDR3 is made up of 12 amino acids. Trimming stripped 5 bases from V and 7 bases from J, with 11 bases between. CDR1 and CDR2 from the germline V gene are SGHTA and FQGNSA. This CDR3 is CASSRRTDEAFF. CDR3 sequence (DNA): TGTGCCAGCAGCCGCAGGACGGATGAAGCTTTCTTT.

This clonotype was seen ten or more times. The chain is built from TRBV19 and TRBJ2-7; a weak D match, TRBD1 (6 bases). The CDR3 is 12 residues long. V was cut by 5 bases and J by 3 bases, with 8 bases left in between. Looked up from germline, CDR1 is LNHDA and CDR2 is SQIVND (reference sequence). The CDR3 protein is CASSSGVYEQYF. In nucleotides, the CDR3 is TGTGCCAGTAGTTCAGGGGTCTACGAGCAGTACTTC.

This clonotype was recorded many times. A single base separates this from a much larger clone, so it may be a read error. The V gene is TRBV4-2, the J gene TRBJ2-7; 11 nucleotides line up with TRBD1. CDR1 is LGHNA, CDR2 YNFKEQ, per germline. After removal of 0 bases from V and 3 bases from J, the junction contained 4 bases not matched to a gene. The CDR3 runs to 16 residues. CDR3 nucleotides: TGTGCCAGCAGCCAAGATAAGGGGACAGGGGGCTACGAGCAGTACTTC. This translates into CASSQDKGTGGYEQYF.

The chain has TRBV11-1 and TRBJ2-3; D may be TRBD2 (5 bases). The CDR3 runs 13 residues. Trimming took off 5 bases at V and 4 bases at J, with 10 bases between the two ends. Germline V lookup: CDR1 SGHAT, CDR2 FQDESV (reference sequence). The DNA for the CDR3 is TGTGCCAGCAGCAGTAGCGAGGCAGATACGCAGTATTTT. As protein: CASSSSEADTQYF.

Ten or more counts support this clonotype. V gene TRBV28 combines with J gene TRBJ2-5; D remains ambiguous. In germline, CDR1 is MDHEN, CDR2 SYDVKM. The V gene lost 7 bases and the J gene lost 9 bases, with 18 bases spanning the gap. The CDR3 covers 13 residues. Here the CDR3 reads CASMGSAKYAQYF. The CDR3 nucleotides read TGTGCCAGCATGGGGTCCGCTAAGTACGCCCAGTACTTC.

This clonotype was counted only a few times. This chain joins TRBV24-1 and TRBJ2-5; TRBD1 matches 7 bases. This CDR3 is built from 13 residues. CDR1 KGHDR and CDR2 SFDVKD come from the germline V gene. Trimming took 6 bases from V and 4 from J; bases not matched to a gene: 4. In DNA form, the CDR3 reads TGTGCCACCAGTCAACAGGGGAGAGAGACCCAGTACTTC. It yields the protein CATSQQGRETQYF.

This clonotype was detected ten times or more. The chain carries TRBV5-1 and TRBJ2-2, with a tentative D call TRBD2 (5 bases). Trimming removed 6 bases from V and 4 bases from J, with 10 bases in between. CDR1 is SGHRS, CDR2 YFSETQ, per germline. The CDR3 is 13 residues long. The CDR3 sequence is CASKEVVTGELFF. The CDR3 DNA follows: TGCGCCAGCAAGGAGGTTGTCACCGGGGAGCTGTTTTTT.

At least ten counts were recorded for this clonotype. CDR3: CASSPGGANTGELFF. The CDR3 nucleotides are TGTGCCAGCAGCCCAGGGGGAGCGAACACCGGGGAGCTGTTTTTT. This chain links TRBV5-5 with TRBJ2-2; 7 nucleotides match TRBD1. This CDR3 has 15 amino acids. Per germline, CDR1 SGHKS and CDR2 YYEKEE (reference sequence). J was trimmed by 0 bases and V by 4 bases; bases with no gene match: 3.

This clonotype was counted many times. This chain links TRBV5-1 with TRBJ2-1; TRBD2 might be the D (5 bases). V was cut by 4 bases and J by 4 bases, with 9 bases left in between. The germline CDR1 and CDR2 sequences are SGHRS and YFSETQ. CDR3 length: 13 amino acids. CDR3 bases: TGCGCCAGCAGCCGGGGTCTATACAATGAGCAGTTCTTC. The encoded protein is CASSRGLYNEQFF.